These 3 T cell receptor beta chains came from one sample sequenced in a study of CD8 T cells in ankylosing spondylitis (dated by TCRdb to between 2016 and 2019). Libraries came from 5' RACE. For sequencing, an Illumina HiSeq 2500 was employed. TCRdb reran the public reads through fastp at Q25 and MiXCR, keeping productive beta chains. Each entry merges the rows of one CDR3 protein and shows their most common DNA and genes. Across this sample there are 200,000 or so distinct CDR3 sequences, with 13% seen only once. Around 10% of the sample is held by the ten biggest clonotypes. The sample taken for sequencing was blood, either unsorted or a sorted T cell fraction (not recorded which). These receptors all come from a female donor with ankylosing spondylitis or in good health (not recorded which).

This clonotype was seen only a few times. V and J are TRBV5-8 and TRBJ2-5, with D uncertain. This CDR3 has 13 residues. Germline V gene sequence: CDR1 SGHTS, CDR2 YDEGEE. Trimming removed 1 base at V and 3 bases at J, with 7 bases between. CDR3 amino acids: CASSLWAEETQYF. The CDR3 region has the DNA TGTGCCAGCAGCTTGTGGGCGGAAGAGACCCAGTACTTC.

This chain joins TRBV7-3 and TRBJ2-2; 7 bases fit TRBD1. The V and J ends lost 2 bases and 1 base, in that order; junction bases with no gene match: 4. Germline CDR1 SGHTA, CDR2 FQGTGA. The CDR3 has 16 residues. This CDR3 reads CASSLSRTGNTGELFF. The CDR3 DNA reads TGTGCCAGCAGCTTATCCAGGACAGGGAACACCGGGGAGCTGTTTTTT. The full variable domain, completed using reference TRBV7-3 and TRBJ2-2, is GAGVSQTPSNKVTEKGKYVELRCDPISGHTALYWYRQSLGQGPEFLIYFQGTGAADDSGLPNDRFFAVRPEGSVSTLKIQRTERGDSAVYLCASSLSRTGNTGELFFGEGSRLTVL.

This clonotype was recorded many times. This sequence joins TRBV20-1 and TRBJ2-3; maybe TRBD2 (5 bases). The CDR3 loop spans 12 amino acids. Germline-derived CDR1 and CDR2 are DFQATT and SNEGSKA (reference sequence). Trimming removed 5 bases from V and 3 bases from J, with 9 bases in between. CDR3 nucleotide sequence: TGCAGTGCTTTTGGGGAGACAGATACGCAGTATTTT. This codes for CSAFGETDTQYF.